What follows are 18 T cell receptor beta chains derived from one specimen sequenced in a study of metastatic and nonmetastatic thyroid tumors. Each patient went into thyroid surgery without having received any treatment. TCRdb re-called the PCR reads via MiXCR. The repertoire holds around 40,000 clones, with about a sixth as singletons. The sequenced sample was blood. The receptors originated from a male donor with papillary thyroid cancer or a benign thyroid nodule (not recorded which). Some clones in this sample may be carry-over from other donors' samples.

In DNA form, the CDR3 reads TGTGCCAGCAGTTTTCGAGGGACTCTCCACGAGCAGTACTTC. Translating it yields CASSFRGTLHEQYF. This chain uses TRBV27 with TRBJ2-7; possibly TRBD2 for D (6 bases). V dropped 3 bases and J dropped 5 bases, with 14 bases sitting between them. The CDR3 spans 14 residues. CDR1 MNHEY and CDR2 SMNVEV come from the germline V gene (reference sequence).

Turning to this clone: Sequence at one end of the junction differs from germline and may be a read error. Other DNA sequences in this sample translate to the same CDR3. The chain couples TRBV11-1 to TRBJ2-3; 13 positions agree with TRBD2. The CDR3 is 17 residues long. Germline V gene data show CDR1 as SGHAT and CDR2 as FQDESV (reference sequence). The chain's CDR3 is CASGRTSGGEITDTQYF. As DNA, the CDR3 is TGTGCCTCCGGTCGGACTAGCGGGGGAGAGATCACAGATACTCAGTATTTT.

There are many counts of this clone. The V gene is TRBV6-1, the J gene TRBJ1-2, with TRBD1 matching 7 bases. V was pared by 5 bases and J by 3 bases, with 6 bases of the junction left unmatched. This CDR3 has 14 amino acids. Germline V gene data show CDR1 as MNHNS and CDR2 as SASEGT. The CDR3 is CASSPRGGDYGYTF. CDR3 DNA sequence: TGTGCCAGCAGTCCCAGGGGGGGTGACTATGGCTACACCTTC.

To note about this clone: A much larger clone sits a single nucleotide away, making a read error possible. In the same sample, other DNA sequences code for this CDR3. The genes are TRBV28 and TRBJ2-7; 7 positions match TRBD2. CDR1 is MDHEN and CDR2 is SYDVKM in the germline V gene. This CDR3 contains 13 residues. After removal of 10 bases from V and 4 bases from J, the junction contained 10 bases not matched to a gene. The CDR3 region has the DNA TGTGCCATCACATCTAGCGGTCAATACGAGCAGTACTTC. This codes for CAITSSGQYEQYF. The full variable domain, completed using reference TRBV28 and TRBJ2-7, is DVKVTQSSRYLVKRTGEKVFLECVQDMDHENMFWYRQDPGLGLRLIYFSYDVKMKEKGDIPEGYSVSREKKERFSLILESASTNQTSMYLCAITSSGQYEQYFGPGTRLTVT.

Regarding this clone: One junction end disagrees with the germline gene, perhaps due to a read error. The chain employs TRBV12-3 or TRBV12-4 and TRBJ2-2, with 8 bases matching TRBD1. CDR3 size: 13 residues. CDR3 in amino acids: CAVDKQGAGEPFF. In DNA, the CDR3 is TGTGCAGTCGATAAGCAGGGGGCCGGGGAGCCGTTTTTT.

There are many counts of this clone. The chain carries TRBV5-1 and TRBJ2-7; TRBD2 aligns across 12 bases. CDR3 length: 14 amino acids. The V gene end was trimmed by 4 bases and the J gene end by 5 bases; junction bases not matched to a gene: 4. From germline, CDR1 is SGHRS and CDR2 YFSETQ. CDR3 nucleotides: TGCGCCAGCAGCCCGACTAGCGGGAGTAACGAGCAGTACTTC. Translating gives CASSPTSGSNEQYF. The entire variable domain, with the rest obtained from reference TRBV5-1 and TRBJ2-7, is as follows: KAGVTQTPRYLIKTRGQQVTLSCSPISGHRSVSWYQQTPGQGLQFLFEYFSETQRNKGNFPGRFSGRQFSNSRSEMNVSTLELGDSALYLCASSPTSGSNEQYFGPGTRLTVT.

The V gene is TRBV3-1, the J gene TRBJ2-7; TRBD1 agrees at 9 bases. The CDR3 has 12 residues. The V and J ends lost 3 bases and 9 bases, in that order; junction bases with no gene match: 3. CDR1 and CDR2 from the germline V gene are LGHDT and YNNKEL (reference sequence). Written as DNA, the CDR3 is TGTGCCAGCAGCCACCGACAGGGGGGGCAGTACTTC. As protein: CASSHRQGGQYF.

This chain connects TRBV11-2 to TRBJ1-1; a possible D gene is TRBD1 (5 bases). The V gene's germline CDR1 is SGHAT and CDR2 FQNNGV. CDR3 length: 15 amino acids. The V end was cut by 3 bases, the J end by 1 base, with 12 bases between. DNA for the CDR3: TGTGCCAGCAGCTTTCTCGACCAGGGGAACACTGAAGCTTTCTTT. Its translation is CASSFLDQGNTEAFF. The entire variable domain, with the rest obtained from reference TRBV11-2 and TRBJ1-1, is as follows: EAGVAQSPRYKIIEKRQSVAFWCNPISGHATLYWYQQILGQGPKLLIQFQNNGVVDDSQLPKDRFSAERLKGVDSTLKIQPAKLEDSAVYLCASSFLDQGNTEAFFGQGTRLTVV.

This clone came up many times. V usage is TRBV6-1 and J usage is TRBJ2-1; either TRBD1 or TRBD2 may fit D (6 bases each). V lost 6 bases and J 7 bases, leaving 19 bases between the germline ends. This CDR3 has 15 amino acids. Germline CDR1 is MNHNS and CDR2 is SASEGT. This chain's CDR3 is CASSLGGGIGNEQFF. The CDR3 nucleotides read TGTGCCAGCAGCCTCGGAGGGGGGATAGGGAATGAGCAGTTCTTC.

This clone is categorized as medium-sized (0.01 to 0.1%). The chain uses TRBV5-1 and TRBJ1-2, with a tentative D call TRBD1 (6 bases). Germline CDR1 reads SGHRS; CDR2 reads YFSETQ. This CDR3 spans 13 amino acids. V shed 4 bases and J shed 1 base, with 8 bases lying between them. The CDR3 DNA reads TGCGCCAGCAGCACGGACAGTAACTATGGCTACACCTTC. Amino acid sequence: CASSTDSNYGYTF. The full variable domain, completed using reference TRBV5-1 and TRBJ1-2, is KAGVTQTPRYLIKTRGQQVTLSCSPISGHRSVSWYQQTPGQGLQFLFEYFSETQRNKGNFPGRFSGRQFSNSRSEMNVSTLELGDSALYLCASSTDSNYGYTFGSGTRLTVV.

Points on this clone: A much larger clone is a single base away; this may be a read error. This sample also contains other DNA sequences that code for the same CDR3. This rearrangement joins TRBV29-1 to TRBJ2-5; D possibly corresponds to TRBD2 (6 bases). This CDR3 spans 13 amino acids. V was clipped by 1 base and J by 5 bases, with 11 bases between them. CDR1 SQVTM and CDR2 ANQGSEA come from the germline V gene. The CDR3, as DNA: TGCAGCGTTGAAGTGGGAGGCGCGGAGACCCAGTACTTC. Its translation: CSVEVGGAETQYF.

Comment on this clone: An end of the junction does not agree with germline; a read error may underlie this. This chain uses TRBV7-8 with TRBJ2-3, with TRBD2 matching 9 bases. CDR1 and CDR2 (germline): SGHVS, FQNEAQ. The CDR3 is made up of 16 amino acids. The CDR3 bases are TGTGCCAACAGCCCCTGGTCTAGCGGGACTTCAGATACGCACTATTTT. Its translation is CANSPWSSGTSDTHYF.

This clone was picked up many times. This chain joins TRBV29-1 and TRBJ1-3, with 7 bases that match TRBD1. The CDR3 runs to 14 residues. V trimming: 7 bases; J trimming: 0 bases; junction bases outside the gene matches: 6. Germline CDR1 is SQVTM and CDR2 is ANQGSEA. DNA of the CDR3: TGCAGCGCTTGGACAGGATCCTCTGGAAACACCATATATTTT. Its translation: CSAWTGSSGNTIYF.

The chain combines TRBV11-1 with TRBJ2-7; 7 bases match TRBD1. In germline, CDR1 is SGHAT, CDR2 FQDESV (reference sequence). Trimming took 5 bases from V and 0 from J; bases not matched to a gene: 10. This CDR3 has 16 residues. In DNA form, the CDR3 reads TGTGCCAGCAGCCCTCCCGGGACAGTGGACTCCTACGAGCAGTACTTC. Translated: CASSPPGTVDSYEQYF.

The chain is built from TRBV12-3 or TRBV12-4 and TRBJ1-1, with a possible D match to TRBD1 (6 bases). The CDR3 has 14 amino acids. Trimming took 5 bases from V and 3 from J, leaving 13 bases between them. The CDR3 DNA follows: TGTGCCAGCAGTCAAAGGGGGAGAGACACTGAAGCTTTCTTT. Its translation is CASSQRGRDTEAFF.

This clone occurred many times. The J gene is TRBJ2-7, the V gene TRBV4-1; 8 nucleotides agree with TRBD1. Unmatched junction bases numbered 8, after V lost 4 bases and J lost 6 bases. The germline CDR1 and CDR2 sequences are MGHRA and YSYEKL. The CDR3 totals 14 residues. Here the CDR3 reads CASSRGQGVIEQYF. The CDR3, as DNA: TGCGCCAGCAGCCGAGGACAGGGAGTAATCGAGCAGTACTTC.

This clone was seen ten or more times. This chain uses TRBV6-1 with TRBJ2-1; 12 nucleotides line up with TRBD2. Trimming removed 9 bases from V and 4 bases from J; junction bases left unmatched: 7. There are 15 residues in the CDR3. The germline gives CDR1 MNHNS, CDR2 SASEGT. The DNA for the CDR3 is TGTGCCAGTAAACTAGCGGGAGGCACATACAATGAGCAGTTCTTC. Encoded protein: CASKLAGGTYNEQFF.

The genes are TRBV7-9 and TRBJ2-5, with D possibly matching TRBD2 (7 bases). V gave up 5 bases and J gave up 5 bases, with 18 bases separating them. CDR3 size: 15 residues. CDR1 is SEHNR and CDR2 is FQNEAQ in the germline V gene (reference sequence). CDR3 nucleotide sequence: TGTGCCAGCAGCAAGCCGGGGGGCCTGAGGGAGACCCAGTACTTC. Protein product: CASSKPGGLRETQYF.